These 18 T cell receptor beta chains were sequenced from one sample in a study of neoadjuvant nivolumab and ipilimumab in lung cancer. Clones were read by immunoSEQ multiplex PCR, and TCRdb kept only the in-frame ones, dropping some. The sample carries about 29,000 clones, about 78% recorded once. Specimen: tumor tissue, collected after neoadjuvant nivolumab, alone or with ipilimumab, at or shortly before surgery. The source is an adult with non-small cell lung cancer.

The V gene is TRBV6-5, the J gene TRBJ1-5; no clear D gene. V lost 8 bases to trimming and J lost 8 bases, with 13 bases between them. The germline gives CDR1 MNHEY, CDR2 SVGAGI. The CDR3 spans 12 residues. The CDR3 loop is CASSRTGEPQHF. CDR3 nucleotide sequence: TGTGCCAGCTCGAGGACGGGAGAGCCCCAGCATTTT.

The CDR3 region has the DNA TGTGCCAGCAGCTTGGACACTAACTATGGCTACACCTTC. Its translation: CASSLDTNYGYTF. The chain recombines TRBV7-9 with TRBJ1-2, with D possibly matching TRBD1 (5 bases). CDR1 and CDR2 from the germline V gene are SEHNR and FQNEAQ (reference sequence). This CDR3 has 13 amino acids. Trimming shortened V by 3 bases and J by 0 bases, and 5 bases separated the two germline ends.

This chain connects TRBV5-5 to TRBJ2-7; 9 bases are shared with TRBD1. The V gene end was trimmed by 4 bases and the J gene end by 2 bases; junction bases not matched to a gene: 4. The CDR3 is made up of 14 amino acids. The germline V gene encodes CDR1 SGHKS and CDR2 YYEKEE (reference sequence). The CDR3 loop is CASSPWTGAYEQYF. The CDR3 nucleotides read TGTGCCAGCAGCCCATGGACAGGGGCCTACGAGCAGTACTTC.

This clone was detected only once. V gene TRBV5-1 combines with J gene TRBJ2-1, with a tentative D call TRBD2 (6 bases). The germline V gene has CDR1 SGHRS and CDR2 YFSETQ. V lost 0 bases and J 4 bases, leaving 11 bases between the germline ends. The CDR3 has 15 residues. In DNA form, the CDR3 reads TGCGCCAGCAGCTTGGGACTAGTCCATTACAATGAGCAGTTCTTC. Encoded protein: CASSLGLVHYNEQFF.

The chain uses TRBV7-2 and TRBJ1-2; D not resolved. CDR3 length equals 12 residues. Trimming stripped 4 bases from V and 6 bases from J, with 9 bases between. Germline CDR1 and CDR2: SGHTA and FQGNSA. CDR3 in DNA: TGTGCCAGCAGCTGGGCCGGGAATGGCTACACCTTC. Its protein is CASSWAGNGYTF.

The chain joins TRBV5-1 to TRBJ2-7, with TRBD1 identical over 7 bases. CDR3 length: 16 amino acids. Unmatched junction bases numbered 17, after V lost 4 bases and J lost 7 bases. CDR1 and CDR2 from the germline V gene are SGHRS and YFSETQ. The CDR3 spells CASSPTGTESFLEQYF. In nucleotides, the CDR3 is TGCGCCAGCAGCCCAACCGGGACAGAATCCTTCCTGGAGCAGTACTTC.

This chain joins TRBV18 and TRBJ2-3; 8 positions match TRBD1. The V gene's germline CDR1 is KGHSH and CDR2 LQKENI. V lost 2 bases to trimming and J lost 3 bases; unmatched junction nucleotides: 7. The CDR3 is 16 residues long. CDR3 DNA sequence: TGTGCCAGCTCACCAGGCAGGGGGCTGGGGACAGATACGCAGTATTTT. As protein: CASSPGRGLGTDTQYF.

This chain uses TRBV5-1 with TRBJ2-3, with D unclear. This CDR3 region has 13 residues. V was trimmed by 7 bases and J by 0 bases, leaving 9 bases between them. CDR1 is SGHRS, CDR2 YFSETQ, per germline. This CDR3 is CASRNPSTDTQYF. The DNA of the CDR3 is TGCGCCAGCCGGAACCCTAGCACAGATACGCAGTATTTT.

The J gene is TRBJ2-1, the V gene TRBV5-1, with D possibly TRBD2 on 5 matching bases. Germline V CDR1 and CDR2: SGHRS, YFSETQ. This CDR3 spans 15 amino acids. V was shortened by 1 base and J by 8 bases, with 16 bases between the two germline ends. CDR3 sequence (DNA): TGCGCCAGCAGCTTGAAGAGGGCACAGTTTTATGAGCAGTTCTTC. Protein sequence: CASSLKRAQFYEQFF. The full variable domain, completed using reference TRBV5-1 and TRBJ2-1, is KAGVTQTPRYLIKTRGQQVTLSCSPISGHRSVSWYQQTPGQGLQFLFEYFSETQRNKGNFPGRFSGRQFSNSRSEMNVSTLELGDSALYLCASSLKRAQFYEQFFGPGTRLTVL.

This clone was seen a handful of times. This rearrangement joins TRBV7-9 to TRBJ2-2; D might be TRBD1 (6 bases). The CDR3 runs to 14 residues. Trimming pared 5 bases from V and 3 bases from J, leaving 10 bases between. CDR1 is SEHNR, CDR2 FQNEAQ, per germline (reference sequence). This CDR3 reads CASSTRQDTGELFF. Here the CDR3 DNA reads TGTGCCAGCAGCACTCGACAGGACACCGGGGAGCTGTTTTTT.

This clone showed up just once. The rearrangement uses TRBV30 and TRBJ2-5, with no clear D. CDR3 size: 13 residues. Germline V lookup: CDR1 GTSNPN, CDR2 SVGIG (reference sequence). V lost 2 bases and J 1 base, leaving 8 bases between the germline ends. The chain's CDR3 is CAWSRPGQETQYF. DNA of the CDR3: TGTGCCTGGAGTCGGCCAGGCCAAGAGACCCAGTACTTC.

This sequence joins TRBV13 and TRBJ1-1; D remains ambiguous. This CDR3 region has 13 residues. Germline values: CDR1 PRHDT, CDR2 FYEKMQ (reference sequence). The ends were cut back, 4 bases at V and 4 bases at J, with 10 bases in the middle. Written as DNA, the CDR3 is TGTGCCAGCAGCTCTCAAAGGAGCACTGAAGCTTTCTTT. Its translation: CASSSQRSTEAFF.

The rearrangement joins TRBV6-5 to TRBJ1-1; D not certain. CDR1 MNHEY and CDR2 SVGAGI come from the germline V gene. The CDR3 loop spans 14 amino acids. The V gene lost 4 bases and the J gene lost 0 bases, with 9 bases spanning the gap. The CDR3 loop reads CASSFSPMNTEAFF. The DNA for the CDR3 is TGTGCCAGCAGTTTCTCCCCTATGAACACTGAAGCTTTCTTT.

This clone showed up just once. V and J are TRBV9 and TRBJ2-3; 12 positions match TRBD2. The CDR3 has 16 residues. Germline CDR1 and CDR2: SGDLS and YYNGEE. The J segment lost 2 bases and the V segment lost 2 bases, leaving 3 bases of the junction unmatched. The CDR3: CASSVLAGGITDTQYF. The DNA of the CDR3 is TGTGCCAGCAGCGTGCTAGCGGGGGGGATCACAGATACGCAGTATTTT.

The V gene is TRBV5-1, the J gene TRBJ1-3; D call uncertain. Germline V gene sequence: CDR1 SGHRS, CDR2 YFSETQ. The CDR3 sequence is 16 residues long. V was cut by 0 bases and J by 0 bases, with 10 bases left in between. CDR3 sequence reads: CASSLDNPSSGNTIYF. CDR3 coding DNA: TGCGCCAGCAGCTTGGACAACCCCAGCTCTGGAAACACCATATATTTT.

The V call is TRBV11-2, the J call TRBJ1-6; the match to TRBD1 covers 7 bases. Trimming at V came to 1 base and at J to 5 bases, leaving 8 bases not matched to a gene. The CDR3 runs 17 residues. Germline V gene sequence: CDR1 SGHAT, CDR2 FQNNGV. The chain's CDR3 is CASSLVTGTANNSPLHF. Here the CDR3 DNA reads TGTGCCAGCAGCTTAGTCACCGGGACAGCTAATAATTCACCCCTCCACTTT. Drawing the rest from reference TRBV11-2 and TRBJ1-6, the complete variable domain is EAGVAQSPRYKIIEKRQSVAFWCNPISGHATLYWYQQILGQGPKLLIQFQNNGVVDDSQLPKDRFSAERLKGVDSTLKIQPAKLEDSAVYLCASSLVTGTANNSPLHFGNGTRLTVT.

The CDR3 DNA reads TGTGCCTGGGGGAGGGGGCGCGTTAAAGAGACCCAGTACTTC. It is translated as CAWGRGRVKETQYF. The genes are TRBV30 and TRBJ2-5, with D perhaps TRBD1 or TRBD2 (7 bases each). CDR3 length equals 14 residues. Germline CDR1 reads GTSNPN; CDR2 reads SVGIG (reference sequence). Trimming took off 5 bases at V and 3 bases at J, with 16 bases between the two ends.

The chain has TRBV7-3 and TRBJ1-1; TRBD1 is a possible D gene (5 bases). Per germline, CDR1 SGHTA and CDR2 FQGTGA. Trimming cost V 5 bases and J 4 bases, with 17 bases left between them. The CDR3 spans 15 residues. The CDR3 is CASSQKVRVGTEAFF. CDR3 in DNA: TGTGCCAGCAGCCAGAAGGTCAGGGTTGGCACTGAAGCTTTCTTT.